These 28 T cell receptor beta chains came from one sample sequenced in a study of cytomegalovirus exposure and HLA in healthy donors. Use of 60 Vbeta and 13 Jbeta primers characterized the PCR. Clones were read by immunoSEQ multiplex PCR, and TCRdb kept only the in-frame ones, dropping some. The profile covers 110,000 to 150,000 clones, with approximately 84% appearing a single time and under 10% taken by the ten largest. The sample consisted of PBMCs. The receptor set was obtained from an older woman in good health and CMV-seropositive.

The gene calls are TRBV27 and TRBJ1-1; possible D gene TRBD1, 6 bases. Trimming took off 0 bases at V and 5 bases at J, with 16 bases between the two ends. Germline-derived CDR1 and CDR2 are MNHEY and SMNVEV (reference sequence). The CDR3 runs to 16 residues. The CDR3 loop is CASSLSGAYLGTEAFF. The CDR3 DNA sequence: TGTGCCAGCAGTTTATCGGGGGCATATCTGGGGACTGAAGCTTTCTTT.

The J gene is TRBJ2-5, the V gene TRBV11-3; D is ambiguous. V was trimmed by 2 bases and J by 4 bases, leaving 14 bases between them. The CDR3 spans 15 residues. Looked up from germline, CDR1 is SGHNT and CDR2 is YENEEA. CDR3 protein: CASSLSRKVGETQYF. CDR3 coding DNA: TGTGCCAGCAGCTTAAGCAGGAAGGTCGGAGAGACCCAGTACTTC.

This clone was seen a single time. The chain joins TRBV10-1 to TRBJ2-1; a possible D gene is TRBD2 (6 bases). The V gene lost 5 bases and the J gene lost 8 bases, with 25 bases spanning the gap. The CDR3 extends over 17 amino acids. Germline V CDR1 and CDR2: WNHNN, SYGVQD (reference sequence). The CDR3 DNA follows: TGCGCCAGCAGTTCATGGGTAGCGGTATACCAGATGGATGAGCAGTTCTTC. As protein: CASSSWVAVYQMDEQFF.

The gene calls are TRBV27 and TRBJ2-5; D is possibly TRBD1 (6 bases). Germline V gives CDR1 MNHEY, CDR2 SMNVEV (reference sequence). The CDR3 extends over 13 amino acids. The V end lost 6 bases, the J end lost 8 bases, and 16 bases lay between the germline ends. The CDR3 sequence is CASRSVQGVTQYF. CDR3 in DNA: TGTGCCAGCAGATCGGTACAGGGAGTCACCCAGTACTTC.

The chain employs TRBV9 and TRBJ2-3; 7 positions agree with TRBD2. V lost 4 bases, J lost 4 bases, and 9 bases stayed unmatched. CDR3 length equals 15 residues. The germline V gene has CDR1 SGDLS and CDR2 YYNGEE. The CDR3 DNA reads as TGTGCCAGCAGCTTAGGGGCGGGAGTTTCAGATACGCAGTATTTT. It encodes CASSLGAGVSDTQYF.

V usage is TRBV19 and J usage is TRBJ1-5; tentatively, D is TRBD1 (6 bases). V lost 3 bases, J lost 2 bases, and 14 bases lay in between. This CDR3 has 16 residues. CDR1 and CDR2 from the germline V gene are LNHDA and SQIVND (reference sequence). DNA of the CDR3: TGTGCCAGTAGTATCTGGGGGCATGGGGGCAATCAGCCCCAGCATTTT. Translated: CASSIWGHGGNQPQHF.

This chain uses TRBV12-5 with TRBJ1-3, with D perhaps TRBD1 (6 bases). Trimming shortened V by 7 bases and J by 1 base, and 11 bases separated the two germline ends. CDR3 length: 14 amino acids. Germline assignment: CDR1 LGHNT and CDR2 FRNRAP. CDR3 nucleotide sequence: TGTGCTAGTGCCCTACAGGGTTCTGGAAACACCATATATTTT. This translates into CASALQGSGNTIYF.

A remark on this clone: The junction shows a germline mismatch at one end, possibly a read error. The sample carries other DNA sequences with the same CDR3. The chain uses TRBV30 and TRBJ1-6; D remains unclear. Germline lookup yields CDR1 GTSNPN and CDR2 SVGIG (reference sequence). This CDR3 spans 14 amino acids. The CDR3 region is CAWTNGLFNSPLHF. In DNA, the CDR3 is TGTGCCTGGACTAATGGACTCTTTAATTCCCCCCTCCACTTT.

A single count supports this clone. This sequence joins TRBV6-5 and TRBJ1-1; TRBD1 might be the D (6 bases). Germline CDR1 is MNHEY and CDR2 is SVGAGI. V lost 2 bases to trimming and J lost 5 bases, with 15 bases between them. The CDR3 is 15 amino acids. DNA of the CDR3: TGTGCCAGCAGTTACAGACAGGATGCGCGAACTGAAGCTTTCTTT. It yields the protein CASSYRQDARTEAFF.

The rearrangement links TRBV15 to TRBJ2-7; D is perhaps TRBD2 (6 bases). The CDR3 has 14 residues. In germline, CDR1 is LNHNV, CDR2 YYDKDF (reference sequence). V shed 7 bases and J shed 0 bases, with 13 bases lying between them. CDR3 coding DNA: TGTGCCACCAAAGAAGCGGGCGGCTCCTACGAGCAGTACTTC. The encoded protein is CATKEAGGSYEQYF.

J is TRBJ2-3 and V is TRBV5-8; perhaps TRBD1 as D (5 bases). The CDR3 loop spans 17 amino acids. CDR1 SGHTS and CDR2 YDEGEE come from the germline V gene. With 3 bases removed from V and 4 bases from J, the gap between germline ends came to 21 bases. The CDR3 sequence is CASSSYFRTTEADTQYF. As DNA, the CDR3 is TGTGCCAGCAGCTCCTACTTTCGGACAACAGAAGCAGATACGCAGTATTTT.

This chain uses TRBV4-3 with TRBJ2-1; unclear D gene. This CDR3 region has 13 residues. V lost 4 bases to trimming and J lost 4 bases, with 8 bases between them. The V gene's germline CDR1 is LGHNA and CDR2 YSLEER. CDR3 DNA sequence: TGCGCCAGCAGCCGAGATCCTTACAATGAGCAGTTCTTC. Residues: CASSRDPYNEQFF.

This clone was found once. This sequence joins TRBV5-5 and TRBJ2-2, with D possibly being TRBD1 (6 bases). Trimming cost V 0 bases and J 3 bases, with 9 bases left between them. The CDR3 runs 15 residues. From germline, CDR1 is SGHKS and CDR2 YYEKEE (reference sequence). CDR3: CASSLARTDTGELFF. The CDR3 nucleotides read TGTGCCAGCAGCTTGGCCAGGACAGACACCGGGGAGCTGTTTTTT. The full variable domain, with the rest looked up from reference TRBV5-5 and TRBJ2-2, is DAGVTQSPTHLIKTRGQQVTLRCSPISGHKSVSWYQQVLGQGPQFIFQYYEKEERGRGNFPDRFSARQFPNYSSELNVNALLLGDSALYLCASSLARTDTGELFFGEGSRLTVL.

This clone was counted a single time. The genes are TRBV27 and TRBJ1-2; D unclear. In germline, CDR1 is MNHEY, CDR2 SMNVEV (reference sequence). Trimming took 8 bases from V and 3 from J, leaving 10 bases between them. The CDR3 is 12 residues long. In DNA, the CDR3 is TGTGCCAGCGGGATGAGGGACTATGGCTACACCTTC. It encodes CASGMRDYGYTF.

The chain couples TRBV11-1 to TRBJ2-1; TRBD2 is a possible D gene (5 bases). The V end lost 6 bases, the J end lost 10 bases, and 16 bases lay between the germline ends. The CDR3 covers 13 residues. CDR1 and CDR2 (germline): SGHAT, FQDESV (reference sequence). Here the CDR3 reads CASSSAQRGEQFF. The CDR3 nucleotides read TGTGCCAGCAGTTCGGCCCAGCGAGGGGAGCAGTTCTTC.

The chain is built from TRBV5-1 and TRBJ2-6; 7 bases are a match to TRBD2. V lost 0 bases and J lost 0; bases outside the gene matches: 6. CDR1 and CDR2 (germline): SGHRS, YFSETQ. The CDR3 has 18 residues. Here the CDR3 DNA reads TGCGCCAGCAGCTTGGCCTGGGAGGGGAGCTCTGGGGCCAACGTCCTGACTTTC. Translating it yields CASSLAWEGSSGANVLTF.

The rearrangement links TRBV4-3 to TRBJ2-3; 9 bases fit TRBD2. This CDR3 has 15 residues. Losses at the gene ends were 4 bases for V and 1 base for J; bases not matched to a gene: 3. Germline V gives CDR1 LGHNA, CDR2 YSLEER. The CDR3 region has the DNA TGCGCCAGCAGCCTCCAGCGGGAGGGCACAGATACGCAGTATTTT. It specifies CASSLQREGTDTQYF.

The chain carries TRBV14 and TRBJ2-1, with D possibly being TRBD2 (5 bases). The CDR3 contains 19 residues. V lost 2 bases and J lost 0, with 20 bases in between. Germline V gene data show CDR1 as SGHDN and CDR2 as FVKESK. The CDR3 bases are TGTGCCAGCAGCCAAAAAGGAAGGGTAGCGCAGAGCTCCTACAATGAGCAGTTCTTC. Its translation is CASSQKGRVAQSSYNEQFF. Looking up the rest from reference TRBV14 and TRBJ2-1 gives the full variable domain: EAGVTQFPSHSVIEKGQTVTLRCDPISGHDNLYWYRRVMGKEIKFLLHFVKESKQDESGMPNNRFLAERTGGTYSTLKVQPAELEDSGVYFCASSQKGRVAQSSYNEQFFGPGTRLTVL.

The rearrangement uses TRBV2 and TRBJ2-3; the match to TRBD1 covers 7 bases. The V segment lost 5 bases and the J segment 0 bases; nucleotides outside the gene matches: 11. The CDR3 runs to 17 residues. Germline CDR1 and CDR2: SNHLY and FYNNEI. CDR3: CASSSPRTGGSTDTQYF. CDR3 nucleotides: TGTGCCAGCAGTTCCCCCCGGACAGGCGGCAGCACAGATACGCAGTATTTT. Together with reference TRBV2 and TRBJ2-3, the CDR3 gives the full variable domain: EPEVTQTPSHQVTQMGQEVILRCVPISNHLYFYWYRQILGQKVEFLVSFYNNEISEKSEIFDDQFSVERPDGSNFTLKIRSTKLEDSAMYFCASSSPRTGGSTDTQYFGPGTRLTVL.

V is TRBV5-4 and J is TRBJ2-3; 9 bases line up with TRBD2. In germline, CDR1 is SGHNT, CDR2 YYREEE (reference sequence). The length of the CDR3 is 15 residues. J gave up 1 base and V 4 bases, and 4 bases lay outside the gene matches. CDR3 protein: CASSRSGSGTDTQYF. The CDR3 coding sequence is TGTGCCAGCAGCCGTAGCGGGAGCGGCACAGATACGCAGTATTTT.

The rearrangement joins TRBV7-2 to TRBJ2-7, with TRBD1 matching over 7 bases. V was pared by 6 bases and J by 5 bases, with 10 bases of the junction left unmatched. The CDR3 contains 14 residues. Germline assignment: CDR1 SGHTA and CDR2 FQGNSA. For the CDR3, the DNA is TGTGCCAGCAGTCTCGAAAGGGGGCCCGACGAGCAGTACTTC. Encoded protein: CASSLERGPDEQYF.

The table lists this clone with a few counts. The CDR3 sequence: CASSLRVEGSYEQYF. In DNA, the CDR3 is TGCGCCAGCAGTCTAAGGGTTGAAGGGAGTTACGAGCAGTACTTC. The V call is TRBV4-1, the J call TRBJ2-5; D is perhaps TRBD2 (5 bases). The J call may be faulty, since TRBJ2-7 better matches the DNA end. The CDR3 sequence is 15 residues long. The V gene's germline CDR1 is MGHRA and CDR2 YSYEKL.

The rearrangement joins TRBV19 to TRBJ1-5; no clear D gene. Per the germline V gene, CDR1 is LNHDA and CDR2 is SQIVND (reference sequence). V lost 6 bases, J lost 7 bases, and 16 bases lay in between. The CDR3 runs 14 residues. CDR3 coding DNA: TGTGCCAGTAGGATTTTAGTCGGGGTCCAGCCCCAGCATTTT. Amino acid sequence: CASRILVGVQPQHF. Together with reference TRBV19 and TRBJ1-5, the CDR3 gives the full variable domain: DGGITQSPKYLFRKEGQNVTLSCEQNLNHDAMYWYRQDPGQGLRLIYYSQIVNDFQKGDIAEGYSVSREKKESFPLTVTSAQKNPTAFYLCASRILVGVQPQHFGDGTRLSIL.

The chain employs TRBV19 and TRBJ2-1, with 10 positions matching TRBD2. The CDR3 runs to 17 residues. Losses at the gene ends were 4 bases for V and 6 bases for J; bases not matched to a gene: 12. CDR1 and CDR2 from the germline V gene are LNHDA and SQIVND (reference sequence). The CDR3 is CASSTRTSGGPLNEQFF. CDR3 sequence (DNA): TGTGCCAGTAGTACCCGGACTAGCGGTGGCCCACTCAATGAGCAGTTCTTC. The whole variable domain, filled in from reference TRBV19 and TRBJ2-1, reads DGGITQSPKYLFRKEGQNVTLSCEQNLNHDAMYWYRQDPGQGLRLIYYSQIVNDFQKGDIAEGYSVSREKKESFPLTVTSAQKNPTAFYLCASSTRTSGGPLNEQFFGPGTRLTVL.

The chain couples TRBV4-1 to TRBJ1-2; possible D gene TRBD1, 5 bases. V was shortened by 3 bases and J by 5 bases, with 7 bases between the two germline ends. The germline gives CDR1 MGHRA, CDR2 YSYEKL. The CDR3 spans 12 residues. DNA for the CDR3: TGCGCCAGCAGCCAGGCAGGGTATGGCTACACCTTC. This gives the protein CASSQAGYGYTF.

The rearrangement links TRBV29-1 to TRBJ2-1, with 8 bases lining up with TRBD2. V trimming: 4 bases; J trimming: 5 bases; junction bases outside the gene matches: 7. The CDR3 runs to 14 residues. The germline CDR1 and CDR2 sequences are SQVTM and ANQGSEA. This CDR3 is CSVVRGGPHNEQFF. The CDR3 DNA reads TGCAGCGTTGTTCGGGGGGGGCCCCACAATGAGCAGTTCTTC.

The J gene is TRBJ2-3, the V gene TRBV5-1, with a possible D match to TRBD2 (5 bases). Trimming shortened V by 4 bases and J by 4 bases, and 10 bases separated the two germline ends. There are 13 residues in the CDR3. Germline values: CDR1 SGHRS, CDR2 YFSETQ. The CDR3 loop is CASSRSGSDTQYF. The CDR3 DNA reads TGCGCCAGCAGCCGAAGCGGTTCAGATACGCAGTATTTT. The complete variable domain, with remaining parts taken from reference TRBV5-1 and TRBJ2-3, reads KAGVTQTPRYLIKTRGQQVTLSCSPISGHRSVSWYQQTPGQGLQFLFEYFSETQRNKGNFPGRFSGRQFSNSRSEMNVSTLELGDSALYLCASSRSGSDTQYFGPGTRLTVL.

The CDR3 sequence: CASSLTRNTNEQYF. CDR3 nucleotides: TGTGCCAGCAGTTTGACCAGGAACACCAACGAGCAGTACTTC. The chain combines TRBV28 with TRBJ2-7; D is uncertain. Between the trimmed V and J ends, which lost 3 bases and 5 bases, there was a span of 14 bases. Germline CDR1 reads MDHEN; CDR2 reads SYDVKM. This CDR3 contains 14 residues.